Sequencing of this T cell receptor beta chain was carried out in a study of blood T cell repertoires in COVID-19. Study-wide context: The United States, Italy and Spain were the sources of the acute and convalescent COVID-19 samples. PBMCs, B-cell-depleted T cells, or T cells were the source of the cDNA or gDNA that made up the material.

In the original workflow: It was from reference gene primer amplification that nucleated cell counts were estimated. TCRdb's table, derived via immunoSEQ multiplex PCR, lists solely in-frame clones and lacks some. That table furnishes V, J and clone size, whereas the DNA furnished D and trimming. Here the sample spans 84,000 or so clones, roughly four fifths being singletons. There are 14 residues in the CDR3. CDR1 and CDR2 from the germline V gene are SGHNT and YYREEE (reference sequence). V shed 4 bases and J 1 base; nucleotides not matched to a gene: 2. The sequenced sample was peripheral blood. This TCR came from a woman of 80 years or more with acute or convalescent COVID-19. This chain connects TRBV5-4 to TRBJ1-1; 9 bases are a match to TRBD1. The CDR3 is CASSMGQGNTEAFF. The CDR3 nucleotides read TGTGCCAGCAGCATGGGACAGGGGAACACTGAAGCTTTCTTT.